The clone carrying this T cell receptor (beta chain) occurred many times. As yet, its antigen is unknown. This sample stems from a study of neurological immune-mediated disorders. Findings of the study overall: Healthy controls had more TCR clonal expansion than multiple sclerosis, which showed the least, whereas HTLV-1-associated myelopathy showed the most.

Noted time point: longitudinal time-point 3. 2 million PBMCs stored at -80 C were the source of the unsorted libraries. The method for making cDNA was 5'RACE, and it used 10-nucleotide random UMIs. A single run covered 15-18 subjects with over 190 million TCR-beta sequences. TCRdb ran MiXCR on the 5' RACE reads and lists one entry per CDR3 protein. Seen here are approximately 50,000 distinct CDR3 sequences, 8% to 9% observed once, and the top ten hold 1.5% to 2%. Trimming pared 0 bases from V and 6 bases from J, leaving 19 bases between. This CDR3 region has 17 residues. Germline V CDR1 and CDR2: SGDLS, YYNGEE.

The V call is TRBV9, the J call TRBJ2-1, with D possibly TRBD2 on 6 matching bases. This clonotype was sampled from a woman aged 40 to 55 in good health. Sequencing input: PBMCs. CDR3 coding DNA: TGTGCCAGCAGCGTAGCCGGAGCCGGCGGGGCGGGCAATGAGCAGTTCTTC. Translating gives CASSVAGAGGAGNEQFF. Using reference TRBV9 and TRBJ2-1 for the parts outside the CDR3, the full variable domain is DSGVTQTPKHLITATGQRVTLRCSPRSGDLSVYWYQQSLDQGLQFLIQYYNGEERAKGNILERFSAQQFPDLHSELNLSSLELGDSALYFCASSVAGAGGAGNEQFFGPGTRLTVL.